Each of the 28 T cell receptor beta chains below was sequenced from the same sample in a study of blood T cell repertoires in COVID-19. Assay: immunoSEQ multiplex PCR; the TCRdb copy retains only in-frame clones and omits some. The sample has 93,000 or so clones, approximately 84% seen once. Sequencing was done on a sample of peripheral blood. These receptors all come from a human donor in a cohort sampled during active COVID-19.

The CDR3 here is CASSPGGTYGYTF. The CDR3 bases are TGTGCCAGCAGCCCGGGGGGGACCTATGGCTACACCTTC. The J gene is TRBJ1-2, the V gene TRBV7-8, with D tentatively TRBD1 (5 bases). The germline V gene encodes CDR1 SGHVS and CDR2 FQNEAQ. The CDR3 is made up of 13 amino acids. V was pared by 5 bases and J by 4 bases, with 11 bases between.

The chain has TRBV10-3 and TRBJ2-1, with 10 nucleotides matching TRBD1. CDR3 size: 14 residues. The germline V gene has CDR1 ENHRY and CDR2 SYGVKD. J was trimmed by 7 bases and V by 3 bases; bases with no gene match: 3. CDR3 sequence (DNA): TGTGCCATCAGTGATGACAGGGGGCCGAATGAGCAGTTCTTC. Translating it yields CAISDDRGPNEQFF.

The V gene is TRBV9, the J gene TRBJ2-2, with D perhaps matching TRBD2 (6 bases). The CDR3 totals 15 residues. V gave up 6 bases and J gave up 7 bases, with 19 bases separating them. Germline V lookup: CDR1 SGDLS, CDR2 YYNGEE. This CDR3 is CASTRRVGEVGELFF. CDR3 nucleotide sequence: TGTGCCAGCACGCGACGGGTTGGGGAGGTCGGGGAGCTGTTTTTT.

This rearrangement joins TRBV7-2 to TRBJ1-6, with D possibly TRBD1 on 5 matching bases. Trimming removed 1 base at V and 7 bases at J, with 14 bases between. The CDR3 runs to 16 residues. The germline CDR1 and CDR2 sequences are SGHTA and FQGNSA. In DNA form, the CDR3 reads TGTGCCAGCAGCTTAGAGATGGGGCGCCGGAATTCACCCCTCCACTTT. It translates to CASSLEMGRRNSPLHF.

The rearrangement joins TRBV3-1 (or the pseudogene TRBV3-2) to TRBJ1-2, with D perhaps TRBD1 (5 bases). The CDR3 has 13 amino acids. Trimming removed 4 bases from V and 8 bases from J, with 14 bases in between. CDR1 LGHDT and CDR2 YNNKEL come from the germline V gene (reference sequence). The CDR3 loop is CASSRTNNRGYTF. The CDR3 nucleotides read TGTGCCAGCAGCCGAACAAACAACAGGGGCTACACCTTC.

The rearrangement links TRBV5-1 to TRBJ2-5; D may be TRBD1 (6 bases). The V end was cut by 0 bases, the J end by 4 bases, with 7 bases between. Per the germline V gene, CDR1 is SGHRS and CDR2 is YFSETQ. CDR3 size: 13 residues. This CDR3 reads CASSLGGGETQYF. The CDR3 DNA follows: TGCGCCAGCAGCTTGGGAGGGGGAGAGACCCAGTACTTC. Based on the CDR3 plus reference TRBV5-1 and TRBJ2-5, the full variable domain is KAGVTQTPRYLIKTRGQQVTLSCSPISGHRSVSWYQQTPGQGLQFLFEYFSETQRNKGNFPGRFSGRQFSNSRSEMNVSTLELGDSALYLCASSLGGGETQYFGPGTRLLVL.

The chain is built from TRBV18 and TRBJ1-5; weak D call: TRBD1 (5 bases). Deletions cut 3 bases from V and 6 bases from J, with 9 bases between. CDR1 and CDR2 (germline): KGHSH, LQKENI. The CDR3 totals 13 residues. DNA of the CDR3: TGTGCCAGCTCACCCAATCAGGGTCAGCCCCAGCATTTT. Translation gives CASSPNQGQPQHF. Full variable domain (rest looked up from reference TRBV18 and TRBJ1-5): NAGVMQNPRHLVRRRGQEARLRCSPMKGHSHVYWYRQLPEEGLKFMVYLQKENIIDESGMPKERFSAEFPKEGPSILRIQQVVRGDSAAYFCASSPNQGQPQHFGDGTRLSIL.

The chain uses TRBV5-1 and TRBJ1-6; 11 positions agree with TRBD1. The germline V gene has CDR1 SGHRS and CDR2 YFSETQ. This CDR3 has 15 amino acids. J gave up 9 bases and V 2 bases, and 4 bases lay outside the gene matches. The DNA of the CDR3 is TGCGCCAGCAGCTTAGGACAGGGGGCAGTTTCACCCCTCCACTTT. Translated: CASSLGQGAVSPLHF.

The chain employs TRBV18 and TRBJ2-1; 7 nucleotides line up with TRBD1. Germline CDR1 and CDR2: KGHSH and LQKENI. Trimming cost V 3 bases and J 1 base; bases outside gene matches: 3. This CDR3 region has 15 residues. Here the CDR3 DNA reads TGTGCCAGCTCACCCTCACAGGGGTCCTACAATGAGCAGTTCTTC. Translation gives CASSPSQGSYNEQFF.

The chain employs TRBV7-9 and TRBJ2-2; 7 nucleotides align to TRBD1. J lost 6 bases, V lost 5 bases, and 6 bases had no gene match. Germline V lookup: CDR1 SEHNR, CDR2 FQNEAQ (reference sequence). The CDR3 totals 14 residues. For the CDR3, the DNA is TGTGCCAGCAGCACCCACAGGGGAGCCGGGGAGCTGTTTTTT. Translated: CASSTHRGAGELFF.

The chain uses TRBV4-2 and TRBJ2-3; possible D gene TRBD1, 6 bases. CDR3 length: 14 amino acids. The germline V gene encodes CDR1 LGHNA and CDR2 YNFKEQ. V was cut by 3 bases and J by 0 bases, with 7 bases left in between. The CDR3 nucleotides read TGTGCCAGCAGCCAGGACAGTAGCACAGATACGCAGTATTTT. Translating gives CASSQDSSTDTQYF.

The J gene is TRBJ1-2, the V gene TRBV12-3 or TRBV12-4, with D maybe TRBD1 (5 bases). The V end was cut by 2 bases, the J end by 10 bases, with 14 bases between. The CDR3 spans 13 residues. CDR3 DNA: TGTGCCAGCAGTTTACCAGGGAAGGCAGCCTACACCTTC. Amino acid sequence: CASSLPGKAAYTF.

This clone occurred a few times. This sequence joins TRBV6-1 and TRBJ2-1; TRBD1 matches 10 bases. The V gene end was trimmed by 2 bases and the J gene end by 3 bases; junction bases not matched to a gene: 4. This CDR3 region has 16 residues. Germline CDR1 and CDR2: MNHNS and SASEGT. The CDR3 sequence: CASSEQTGGLYNEQFF. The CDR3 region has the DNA TGTGCCAGCAGTGAACAGACAGGGGGCCTCTACAATGAGCAGTTCTTC.

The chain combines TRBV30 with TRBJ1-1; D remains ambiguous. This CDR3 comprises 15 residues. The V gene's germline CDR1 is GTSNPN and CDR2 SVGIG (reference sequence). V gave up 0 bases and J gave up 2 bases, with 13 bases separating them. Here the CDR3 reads CAWSVPSLRNTEAFF. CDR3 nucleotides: TGTGCCTGGAGTGTACCTAGCCTGAGAAACACTGAAGCTTTCTTT.

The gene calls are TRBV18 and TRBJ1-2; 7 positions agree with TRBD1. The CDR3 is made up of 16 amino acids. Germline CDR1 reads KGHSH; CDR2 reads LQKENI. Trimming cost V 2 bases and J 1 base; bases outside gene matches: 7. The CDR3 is CASSPAGTERNYGYTF. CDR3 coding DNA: TGTGCCAGCTCACCAGCGGGGACAGAACGTAACTATGGCTACACCTTC.

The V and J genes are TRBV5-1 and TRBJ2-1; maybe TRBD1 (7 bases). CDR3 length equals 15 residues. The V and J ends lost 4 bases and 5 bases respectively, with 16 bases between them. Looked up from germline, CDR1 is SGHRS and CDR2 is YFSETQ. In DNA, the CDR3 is TGCGCCAGCAGCGGGCAGGGGGGCACAAACAATGAGCAGTTCTTC. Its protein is CASSGQGGTNNEQFF.

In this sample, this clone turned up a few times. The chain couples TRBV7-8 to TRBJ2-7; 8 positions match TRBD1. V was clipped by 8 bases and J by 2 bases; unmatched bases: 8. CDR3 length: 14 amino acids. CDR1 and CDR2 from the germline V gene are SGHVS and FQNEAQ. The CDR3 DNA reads TGTGCCAGCCGGACAGGGAGGCTAACCTACGAGCAGTACTTC. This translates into CASRTGRLTYEQYF.

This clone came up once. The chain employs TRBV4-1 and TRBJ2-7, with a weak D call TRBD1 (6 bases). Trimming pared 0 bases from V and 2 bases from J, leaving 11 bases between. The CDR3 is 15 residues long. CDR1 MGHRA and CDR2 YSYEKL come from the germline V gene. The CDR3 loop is CASSQDLAGAYEQYF. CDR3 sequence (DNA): TGCGCCAGCAGCCAAGATCTCGCAGGGGCCTACGAGCAGTACTTC.

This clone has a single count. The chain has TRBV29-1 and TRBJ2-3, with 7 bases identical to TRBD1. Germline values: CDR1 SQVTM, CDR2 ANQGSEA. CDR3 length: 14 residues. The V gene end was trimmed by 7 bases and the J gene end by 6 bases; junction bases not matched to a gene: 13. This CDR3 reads CSALGTENTDTQYF. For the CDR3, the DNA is TGCAGCGCCCTAGGGACAGAAAATACGGATACGCAGTATTTT.

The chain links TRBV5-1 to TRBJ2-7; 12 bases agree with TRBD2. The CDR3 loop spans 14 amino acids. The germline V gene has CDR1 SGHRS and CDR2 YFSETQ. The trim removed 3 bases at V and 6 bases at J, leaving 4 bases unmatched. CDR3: CASSYGLAGSEQYF. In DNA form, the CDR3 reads TGCGCCAGCAGCTACGGACTAGCGGGGTCCGAGCAGTACTTC.

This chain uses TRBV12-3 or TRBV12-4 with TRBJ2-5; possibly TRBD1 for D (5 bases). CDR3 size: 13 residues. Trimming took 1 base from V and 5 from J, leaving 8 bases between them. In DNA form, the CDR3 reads TGTGCCAGCAGTTTAGTCAGGGCTGAGACCCAGTACTTC. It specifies CASSLVRAETQYF.

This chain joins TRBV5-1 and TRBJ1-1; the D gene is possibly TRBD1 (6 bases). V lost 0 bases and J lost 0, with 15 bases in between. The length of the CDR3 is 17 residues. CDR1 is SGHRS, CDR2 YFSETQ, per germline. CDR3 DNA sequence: TGCGCCAGCAGCTTGGCTGGGGGCGGCAGTTTGAACACTGAAGCTTTCTTT. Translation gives CASSLAGGGSLNTEAFF.

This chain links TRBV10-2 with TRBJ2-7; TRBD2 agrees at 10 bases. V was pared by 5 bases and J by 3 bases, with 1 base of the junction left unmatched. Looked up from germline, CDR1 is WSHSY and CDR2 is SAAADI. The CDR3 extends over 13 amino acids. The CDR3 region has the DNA TGCGCCAGCAGTATAGCGGGGGGCTACGAGCAGTACTTC. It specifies CASSIAGGYEQYF.

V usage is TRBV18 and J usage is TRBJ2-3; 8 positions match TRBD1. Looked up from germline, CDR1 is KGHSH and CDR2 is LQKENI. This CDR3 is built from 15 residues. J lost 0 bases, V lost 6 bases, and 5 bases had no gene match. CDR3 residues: CASSPGQASTDTQYF. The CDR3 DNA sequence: TGTGCCAGCTCCCCGGGACAGGCTAGCACAGATACGCAGTATTTT.

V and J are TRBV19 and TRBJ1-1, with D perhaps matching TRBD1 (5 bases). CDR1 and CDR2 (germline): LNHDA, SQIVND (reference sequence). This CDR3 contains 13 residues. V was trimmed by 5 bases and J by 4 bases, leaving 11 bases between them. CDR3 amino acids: CASSGSGPTEAFF. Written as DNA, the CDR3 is TGTGCCAGTAGTGGGTCAGGGCCCACTGAAGCTTTCTTT. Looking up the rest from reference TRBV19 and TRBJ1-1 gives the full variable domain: DGGITQSPKYLFRKEGQNVTLSCEQNLNHDAMYWYRQDPGQGLRLIYYSQIVNDFQKGDIAEGYSVSREKKESFPLTVTSAQKNPTAFYLCASSGSGPTEAFFGQGTRLTVV.

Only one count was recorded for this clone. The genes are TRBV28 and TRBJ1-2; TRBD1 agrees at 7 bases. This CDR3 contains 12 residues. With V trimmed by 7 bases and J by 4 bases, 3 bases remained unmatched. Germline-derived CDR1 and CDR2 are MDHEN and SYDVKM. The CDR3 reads CASMGQFYGYTF. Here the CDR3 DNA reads TGTGCCAGCATGGGACAGTTCTATGGCTACACCTTC.

The CDR3 spells CASSPGDSYTDTQYF. The CDR3 bases are TGCGCCAGCAGCCCGGGGGACAGCTACACAGATACGCAGTATTTT. The rearrangement joins TRBV5-1 to TRBJ2-3; D perhaps matches TRBD1 (7 bases). In germline, CDR1 is SGHRS, CDR2 YFSETQ. The V end was cut by 4 bases, the J end by 2 bases, with 14 bases between. CDR3 size: 15 residues.

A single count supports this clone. CDR3 residues: CASSFRGGGPSYEQYF. CDR3 DNA: TGTGCCAGCAGCTTCCGGGGCGGGGGCCCCTCCTACGAGCAGTACTTC. The chain uses TRBV5-6 and TRBJ2-7, with D possibly matching TRBD2 (7 bases). Germline CDR1 SGHDT, CDR2 YYEEEE. This CDR3 comprises 16 residues. The V gene lost 2 bases and the J gene lost 0 bases, with 15 bases spanning the gap.